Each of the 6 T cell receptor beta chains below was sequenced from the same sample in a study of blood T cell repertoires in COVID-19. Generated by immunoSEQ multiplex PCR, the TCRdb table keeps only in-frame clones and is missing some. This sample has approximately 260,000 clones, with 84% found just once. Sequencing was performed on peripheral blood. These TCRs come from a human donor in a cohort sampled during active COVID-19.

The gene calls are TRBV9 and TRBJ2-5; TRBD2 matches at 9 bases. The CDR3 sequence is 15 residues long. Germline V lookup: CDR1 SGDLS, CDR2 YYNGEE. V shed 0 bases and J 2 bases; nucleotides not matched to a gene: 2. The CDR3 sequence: CASSVASGRQETQYF. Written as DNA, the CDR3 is TGTGCCAGCAGCGTAGCCAGCGGGAGGCAAGAGACCCAGTACTTC.

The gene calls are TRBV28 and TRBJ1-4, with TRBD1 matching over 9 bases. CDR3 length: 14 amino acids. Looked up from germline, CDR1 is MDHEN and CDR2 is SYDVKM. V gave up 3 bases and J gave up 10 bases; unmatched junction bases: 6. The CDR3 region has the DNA TGTGCCAGCAGTTTCAGGACAGGGGTTGTAAAACTGTTTTTT. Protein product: CASSFRTGVVKLFF.

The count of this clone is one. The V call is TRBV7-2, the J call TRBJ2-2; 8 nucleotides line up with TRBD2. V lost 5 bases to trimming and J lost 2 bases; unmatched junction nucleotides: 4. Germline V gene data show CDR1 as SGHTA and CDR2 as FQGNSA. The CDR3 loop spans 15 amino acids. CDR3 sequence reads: CASSKGLVNTGELFF. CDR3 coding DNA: TGTGCCAGCAGCAAGGGACTAGTAAACACCGGGGAGCTGTTTTTT.

CDR3 bases: TGCGCCAGCAGTCTTGAGTCTGACATTGAAGCTTTCTTT. Translation gives CASSLESDIEAFF. The V and J genes are TRBV5-1 and TRBJ1-1; D call uncertain. The germline V gene encodes CDR1 SGHRS and CDR2 YFSETQ. The CDR3 runs 13 residues. Trimming removed 5 bases at V and 7 bases at J, with 15 bases between.

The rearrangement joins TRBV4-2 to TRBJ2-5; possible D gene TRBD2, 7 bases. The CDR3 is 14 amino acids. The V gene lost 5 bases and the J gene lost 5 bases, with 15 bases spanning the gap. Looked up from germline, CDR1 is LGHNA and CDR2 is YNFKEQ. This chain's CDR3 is CASSISSGGETQYF. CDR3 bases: TGTGCCAGCAGCATAAGTTCGGGGGGCGAGACCCAGTACTTC.

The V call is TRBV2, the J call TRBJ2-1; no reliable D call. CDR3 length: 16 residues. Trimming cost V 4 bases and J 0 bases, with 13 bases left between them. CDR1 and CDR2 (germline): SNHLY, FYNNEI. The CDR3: CASSAGFTGSYNEQFF. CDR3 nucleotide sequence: TGTGCCAGCAGTGCCGGGTTCACTGGCTCCTACAATGAGCAGTTCTTC.